The 4 T cell receptor beta chains listed next were all sequenced from one sample in a study of T cells in Graves' hyperthyroidism and ophthalmopathy. The source material, RNA transcripts, was used to amplify TCR beta CDR3 regions. TCR CDR3 underwent first-round RT-PCR with the HTBI primer set. TCRdb re-derived calls from the multiplex PCR reads in MiXCR, one entry per CDR3 protein. The data contain some 510,000 distinct CDR3 sequences, 20% to 25% of them seen just once; the ten biggest clones take up 26%. Sequenced input: blood. The receptors originated from a man younger than 30 with Graves' hyperthyroidism.

Many counts were recorded for this clonotype. This sequence joins TRBV12-3 or TRBV12-4 and TRBJ1-2; D not resolved. Trimming cost V 4 bases and J 3 bases, with 18 bases left between them. This CDR3 comprises 16 residues. The CDR3 here is CASSSMVEVYDYGYTF. The CDR3 coding sequence is TGTGCCAGCAGTTCGATGGTGGAGGTTTATGACTATGGCTACACCTTC.

This clonotype was seen ten or more times. This sequence joins TRBV5-1 and TRBJ1-1; a weak D match, TRBD1 (5 bases). V lost 3 bases and J lost 2, with 17 bases in between. The CDR3 length is 16 residues. Germline assignment: CDR1 SGHRS and CDR2 YFSETQ. The CDR3 region has the DNA TGCGCCAGCAGCTGGTTTGTGCGGGGCGCCAACACTGAAGCTTTCTTT. Translation: CASSWFVRGANTEAFF. Based on the CDR3 plus reference TRBV5-1 and TRBJ1-1, the full variable domain is KAGVTQTPRYLIKTRGQQVTLSCSPISGHRSVSWYQQTPGQGLQFLFEYFSETQRNKGNFPGRFSGRQFSNSRSEMNVSTLELGDSALYLCASSWFVRGANTEAFFGQGTRLTVV.

This clonotype has a count of ten or more. V gene TRBV19 combines with J gene TRBJ2-7; TRBD2 matches at 9 bases. The V gene end was trimmed by 4 bases and the J gene end by 0 bases; junction bases not matched to a gene: 1. CDR3 length: 14 amino acids. CDR1 and CDR2 (germline): LNHDA, SQIVND (reference sequence). The CDR3 loop reads CASSTAGGSYEQYF. CDR3 nucleotide sequence: TGTGCCAGTAGTACAGCGGGGGGCTCCTACGAGCAGTACTTC.

This clonotype appeared many times. This chain joins TRBV9 and TRBJ2-7, with TRBD1 as a possible D gene (5 bases). This CDR3 region has 12 residues. Germline-derived CDR1 and CDR2 are SGDLS and YYNGEE. Trimming left V 0 bases short and J 5 bases short, with 6 bases between. Written as DNA, the CDR3 is TGTGCCAGCAGCGTAGGGGGCGACGAGCAGTACTTC. Its translation is CASSVGGDEQYF.